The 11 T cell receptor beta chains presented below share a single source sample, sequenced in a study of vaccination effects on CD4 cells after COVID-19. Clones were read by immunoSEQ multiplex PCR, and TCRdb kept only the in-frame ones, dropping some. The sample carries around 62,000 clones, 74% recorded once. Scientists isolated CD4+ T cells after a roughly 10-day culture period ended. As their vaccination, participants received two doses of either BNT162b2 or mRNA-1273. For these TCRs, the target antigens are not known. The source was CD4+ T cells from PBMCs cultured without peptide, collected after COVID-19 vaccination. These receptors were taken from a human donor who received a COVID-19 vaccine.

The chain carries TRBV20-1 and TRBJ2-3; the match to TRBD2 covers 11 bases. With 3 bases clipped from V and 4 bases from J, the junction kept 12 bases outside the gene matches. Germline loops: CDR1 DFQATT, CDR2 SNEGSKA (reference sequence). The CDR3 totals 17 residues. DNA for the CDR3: TGCAGTGCTAGTTTAGAGCTAGCGGGGGGCCGCCCAGATACGCAGTATTTT. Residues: CSASLELAGGRPDTQYF.

The CDR3 nucleotides read TGTGCCAGCAGTGACGTGGCAGGGGCCCCAGATACGCAGTATTTT. This encodes CASSDVAGAPDTQYF. The chain couples TRBV6-1 to TRBJ2-3; weak D call: TRBD1 (6 bases). With 3 bases removed from V and 4 bases from J, the gap between germline ends came to 14 bases. Per the germline V gene, CDR1 is MNHNS and CDR2 is SASEGT. This CDR3 contains 15 residues.

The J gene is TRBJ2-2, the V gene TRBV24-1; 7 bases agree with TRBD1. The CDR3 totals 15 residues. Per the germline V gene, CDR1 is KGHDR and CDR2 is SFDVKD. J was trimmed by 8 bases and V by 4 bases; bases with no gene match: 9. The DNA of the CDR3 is TGTGCCACCAGTGACCCCAGACAGGGAACGGGGGAGCTGTTTTTT. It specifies CATSDPRQGTGELFF.

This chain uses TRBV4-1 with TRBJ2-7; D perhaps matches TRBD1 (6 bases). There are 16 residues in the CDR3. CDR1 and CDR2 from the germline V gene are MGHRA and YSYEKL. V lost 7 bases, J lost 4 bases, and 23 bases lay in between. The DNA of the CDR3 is TGCGCCAGCATCACCCCAGGGGATTCCCCCCGTTACGAGCAGTACGTC. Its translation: CASITPGDSPRYEQYV.

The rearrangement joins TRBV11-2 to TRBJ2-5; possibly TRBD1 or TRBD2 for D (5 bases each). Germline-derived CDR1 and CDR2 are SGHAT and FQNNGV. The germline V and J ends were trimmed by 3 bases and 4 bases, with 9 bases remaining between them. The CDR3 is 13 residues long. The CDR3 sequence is CASSFGGGETQYF. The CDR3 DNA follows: TGTGCCAGCAGCTTCGGTGGGGGAGAGACCCAGTACTTC.

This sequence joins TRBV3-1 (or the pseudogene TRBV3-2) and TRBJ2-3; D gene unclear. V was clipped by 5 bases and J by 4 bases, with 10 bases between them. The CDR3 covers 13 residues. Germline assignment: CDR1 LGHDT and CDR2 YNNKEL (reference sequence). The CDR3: CASSELVPDTQYF. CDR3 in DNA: TGTGCCAGCAGCGAGCTAGTTCCAGATACGCAGTATTTT.

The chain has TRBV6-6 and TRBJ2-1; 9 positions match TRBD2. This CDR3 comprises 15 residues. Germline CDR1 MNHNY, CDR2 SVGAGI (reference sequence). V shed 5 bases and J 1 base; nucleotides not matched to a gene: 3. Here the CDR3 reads CASSDLAGSYNEQFF. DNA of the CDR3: TGTGCCAGCAGTGACCTAGCGGGGTCCTACAATGAGCAGTTCTTC.

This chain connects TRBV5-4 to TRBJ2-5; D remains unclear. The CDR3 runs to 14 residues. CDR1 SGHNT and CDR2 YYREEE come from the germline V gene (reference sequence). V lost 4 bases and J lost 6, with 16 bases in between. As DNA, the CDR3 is TGTGCCAGCAGCCCCAGCCCCGAGGTGAAGACCCAGTACTTC. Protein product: CASSPSPEVKTQYF. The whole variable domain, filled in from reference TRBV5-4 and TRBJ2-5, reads ETGVTQSPTHLIKTRGQQVTLRCSSQSGHNTVSWYQQALGQGPQFIFQYYREEENGRGNFPPRFSGLQFPNYSSELNVNALELDDSALYLCASSPSPEVKTQYFGPGTRLLVL.

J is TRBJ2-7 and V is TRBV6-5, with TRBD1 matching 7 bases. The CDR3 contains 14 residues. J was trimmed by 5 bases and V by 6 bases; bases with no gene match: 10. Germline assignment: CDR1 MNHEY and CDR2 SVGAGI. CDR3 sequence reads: CASRWTGDYNEQYV. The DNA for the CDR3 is TGTGCCAGCAGGTGGACAGGCGATTACAACGAGCAGTACGTC.

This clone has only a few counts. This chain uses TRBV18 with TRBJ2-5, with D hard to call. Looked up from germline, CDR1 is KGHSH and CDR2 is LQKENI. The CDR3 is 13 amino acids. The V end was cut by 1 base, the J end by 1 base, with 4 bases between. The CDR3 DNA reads TGTGCCAGCTCACCACAGTTCCAAGAGACCCAGTACTTC. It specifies CASSPQFQETQYF.

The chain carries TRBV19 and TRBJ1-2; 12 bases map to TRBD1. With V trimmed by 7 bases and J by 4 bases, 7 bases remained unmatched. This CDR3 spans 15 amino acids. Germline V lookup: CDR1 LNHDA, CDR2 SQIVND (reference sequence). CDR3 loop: CASKPEGQGAYGYTF. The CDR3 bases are TGTGCCAGTAAGCCTGAGGGACAGGGGGCCTATGGCTACACCTTC.